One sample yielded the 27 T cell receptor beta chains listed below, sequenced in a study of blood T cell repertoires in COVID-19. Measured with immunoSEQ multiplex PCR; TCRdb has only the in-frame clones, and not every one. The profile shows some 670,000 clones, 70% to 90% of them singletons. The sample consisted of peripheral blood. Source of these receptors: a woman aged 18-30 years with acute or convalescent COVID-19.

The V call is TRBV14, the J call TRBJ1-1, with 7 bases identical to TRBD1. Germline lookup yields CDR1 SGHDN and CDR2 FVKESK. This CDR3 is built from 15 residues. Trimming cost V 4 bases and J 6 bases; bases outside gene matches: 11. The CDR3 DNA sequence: TGTGCCAGCAGCCTGGTAAGGGGGCTAAGATCTGAAGCTTTCTTT. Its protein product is CASSLVRGLRSEAFF.

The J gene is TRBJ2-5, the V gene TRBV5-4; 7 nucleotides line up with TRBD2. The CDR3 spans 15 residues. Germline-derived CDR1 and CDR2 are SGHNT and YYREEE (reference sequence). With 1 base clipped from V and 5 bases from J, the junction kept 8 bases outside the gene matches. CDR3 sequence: CASSLSVGRGETQYF. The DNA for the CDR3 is TGTGCCAGCAGCTTGTCTGTTGGGCGGGGGGAGACCCAGTACTTC.

In DNA form, the CDR3 reads TGTGCTAGTGGTTTGCGGAATTCACCCCTCCACTTT. Translating it yields CASGLRNSPLHF. The V call is TRBV12-5, the J call TRBJ1-6; D is uncertain. This CDR3 is 12 amino acids long. Germline CDR1 reads LGHNT; CDR2 reads FRNRAP. Trimming took off 2 bases at V and 7 bases at J, with 3 bases between the two ends. Supplemented by reference TRBV12-5 and TRBJ1-6, the full variable domain reads DARVTQTPRHKVTEMGQEVTMRCQPILGHNTVFWYRQTMMQGLELLAYFRNRAPLDDSGMPKDRFSAEMPDATLATLKIQPSEPRDSAVYFCASGLRNSPLHFGNGTRLTVT.

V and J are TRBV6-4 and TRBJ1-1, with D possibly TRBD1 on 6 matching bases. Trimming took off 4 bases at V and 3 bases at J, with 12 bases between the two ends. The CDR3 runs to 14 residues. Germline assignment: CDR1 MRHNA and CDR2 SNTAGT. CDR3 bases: TGTGCCAGCAGTGGGGACACCCTTTACACTGAAGCTTTCTTT. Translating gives CASSGDTLYTEAFF.

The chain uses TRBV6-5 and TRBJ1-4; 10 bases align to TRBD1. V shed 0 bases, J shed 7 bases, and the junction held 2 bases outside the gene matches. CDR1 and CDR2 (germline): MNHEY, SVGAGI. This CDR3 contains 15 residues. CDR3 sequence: CASSYSTGGLEKLFF. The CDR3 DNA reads TGTGCCAGCAGTTACTCGACAGGGGGCCTTGAAAAACTGTTTTTT.

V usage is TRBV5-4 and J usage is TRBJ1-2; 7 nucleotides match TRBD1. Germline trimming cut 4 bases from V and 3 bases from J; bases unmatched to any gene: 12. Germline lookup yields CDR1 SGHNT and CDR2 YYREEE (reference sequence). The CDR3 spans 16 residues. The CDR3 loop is CASSTHEQGWDYGYTF. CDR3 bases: TGTGCCAGCAGCACCCACGAACAGGGGTGGGACTATGGCTACACCTTC.

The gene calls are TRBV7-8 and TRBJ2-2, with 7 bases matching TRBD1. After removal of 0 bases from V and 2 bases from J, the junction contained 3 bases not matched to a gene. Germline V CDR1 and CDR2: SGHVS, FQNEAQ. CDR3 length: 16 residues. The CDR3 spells CASSLAWDSNTGELFF. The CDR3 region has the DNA TGTGCCAGCAGCTTAGCGTGGGACAGTAACACCGGGGAGCTGTTTTTT.

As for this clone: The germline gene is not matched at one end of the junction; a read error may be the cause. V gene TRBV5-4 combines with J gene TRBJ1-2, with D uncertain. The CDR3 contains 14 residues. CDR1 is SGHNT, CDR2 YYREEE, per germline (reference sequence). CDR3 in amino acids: CAGSLGGRDHGYTF. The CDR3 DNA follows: TGTGCCGGCAGCTTGGGAGGGAGGGATCATGGCTACACCTTC.

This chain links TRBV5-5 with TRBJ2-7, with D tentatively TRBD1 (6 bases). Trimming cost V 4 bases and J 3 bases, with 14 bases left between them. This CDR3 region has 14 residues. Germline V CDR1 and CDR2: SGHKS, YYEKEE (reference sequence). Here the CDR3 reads CASSPTGLVYEQYF. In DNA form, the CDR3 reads TGTGCCAGCAGCCCGACAGGTCTGGTCTACGAGCAGTACTTC. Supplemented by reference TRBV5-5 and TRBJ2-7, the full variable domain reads DAGVTQSPTHLIKTRGQQVTLRCSPISGHKSVSWYQQVLGQGPQFIFQYYEKEERGRGNFPDRFSARQFPNYSSELNVNALLLGDSALYLCASSPTGLVYEQYFGPGTRLTVT.

For the CDR3, the DNA is TGCAGTGCTAGTCCCAGGCTCGTGAATCAGCCCCAGCATTTT. It codes for CSASPRLVNQPQHF. J is TRBJ1-5 and V is TRBV20-1; no reliable D call. V lost 3 bases to trimming and J lost 4 bases, with 13 bases between them. The CDR3 totals 14 residues. CDR1 is DFQATT and CDR2 is SNEGSKA in the germline V gene (reference sequence).

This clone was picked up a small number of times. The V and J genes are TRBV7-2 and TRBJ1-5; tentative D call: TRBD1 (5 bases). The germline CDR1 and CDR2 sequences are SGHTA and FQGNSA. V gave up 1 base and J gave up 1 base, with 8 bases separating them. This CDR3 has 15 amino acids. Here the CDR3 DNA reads TGTGCCAGCAGCTTAGATCAGGGAAGCAATCAGCCCCAGCATTTT. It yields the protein CASSLDQGSNQPQHF.

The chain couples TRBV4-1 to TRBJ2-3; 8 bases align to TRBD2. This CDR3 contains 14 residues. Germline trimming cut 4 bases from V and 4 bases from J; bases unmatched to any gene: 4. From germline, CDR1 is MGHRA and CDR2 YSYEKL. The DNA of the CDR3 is TGCGCCAGCAGCCCGGGGGGGCCCTCAGATACGCAGTATTTT. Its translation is CASSPGGPSDTQYF.

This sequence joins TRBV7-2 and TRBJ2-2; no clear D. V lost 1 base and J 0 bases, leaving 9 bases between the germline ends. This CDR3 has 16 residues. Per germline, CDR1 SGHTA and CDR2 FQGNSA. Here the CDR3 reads CASSLGAATNTGELFF. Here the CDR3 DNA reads TGTGCCAGCAGCTTAGGGGCCGCAACGAACACCGGGGAGCTGTTTTTT.

The DNA for the CDR3 is TGTGCCAGCAGCTACCAGACAGGGACGGTTTCAGCTTTCTTT. It codes for CASSYQTGTVSAFF. The J gene is TRBJ1-1, the V gene TRBV11-2; TRBD1 agrees at 7 bases. The germline V gene has CDR1 SGHAT and CDR2 FQNNGV. This CDR3 comprises 14 residues. J lost 10 bases, V lost 4 bases, and 12 bases had no gene match.

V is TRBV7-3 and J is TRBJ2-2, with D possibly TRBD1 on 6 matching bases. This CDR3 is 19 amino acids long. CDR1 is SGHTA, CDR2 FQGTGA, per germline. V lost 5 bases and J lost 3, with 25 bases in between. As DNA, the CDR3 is TGTGCCAGCAGCGCCCGACTACCTAAAGGGGGAGAGGACACCGGGGAGCTGTTTTTT. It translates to CASSARLPKGGEDTGELFF.

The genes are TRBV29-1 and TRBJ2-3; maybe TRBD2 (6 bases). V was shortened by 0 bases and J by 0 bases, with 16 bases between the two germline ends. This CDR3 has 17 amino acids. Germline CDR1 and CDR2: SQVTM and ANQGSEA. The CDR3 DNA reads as TGCAGCGTTGAAGATCTGGTCGGGAGCAGTAGCACAGATACGCAGTATTTT. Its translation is CSVEDLVGSSSTDTQYF.

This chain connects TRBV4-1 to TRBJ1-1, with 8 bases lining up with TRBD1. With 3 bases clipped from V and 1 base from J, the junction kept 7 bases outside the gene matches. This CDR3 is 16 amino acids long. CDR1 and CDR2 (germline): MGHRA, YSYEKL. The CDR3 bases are TGCGCCAGCAGCCAGGGCAGGGACAGGAAGAACACTGAAGCTTTCTTT. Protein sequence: CASSQGRDRKNTEAFF.

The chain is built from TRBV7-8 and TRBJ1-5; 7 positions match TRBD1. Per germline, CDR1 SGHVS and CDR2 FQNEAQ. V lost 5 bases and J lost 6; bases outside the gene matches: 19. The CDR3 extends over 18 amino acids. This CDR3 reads CASSPGTVSWGWGQPQHF. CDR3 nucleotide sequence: TGTGCCAGCAGCCCCGGGACAGTGTCGTGGGGATGGGGTCAGCCCCAGCATTTT.

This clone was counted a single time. The chain's CDR3 is CASSYRGLGNEKLFF. CDR3 sequence (DNA): TGTGCCAGCAGTTACAGGGGGTTGGGGAATGAAAAACTGTTTTTT. The chain carries TRBV6-5 and TRBJ1-4, with a possible D match to TRBD1 (6 bases). Trimming stripped 2 bases from V and 5 bases from J, with 12 bases between. The CDR3 loop spans 15 amino acids. Germline lookup yields CDR1 MNHEY and CDR2 SVGAGI.

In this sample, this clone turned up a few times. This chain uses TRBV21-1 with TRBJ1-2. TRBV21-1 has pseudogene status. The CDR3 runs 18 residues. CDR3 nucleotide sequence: TGTGCCAGCAGCTACCAGGCTCTCTCAGGGAGGGTCTCTTATGGCTACACCTTC. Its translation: CASSYQALSGRVSYGYTF.

This CDR3 reads CASSIGGQFSGNTIYF. Written as DNA, the CDR3 is TGTGCCAGCAGTATTGGCGGACAGTTCTCTGGAAACACCATATATTTT. The chain combines TRBV7-2 with TRBJ1-3, with TRBD1 as a possible D gene (6 bases). V shed 6 bases and J shed 0 bases, with 15 bases lying between them. Germline CDR1 and CDR2: SGHTA and FQGNSA. This CDR3 contains 16 residues.

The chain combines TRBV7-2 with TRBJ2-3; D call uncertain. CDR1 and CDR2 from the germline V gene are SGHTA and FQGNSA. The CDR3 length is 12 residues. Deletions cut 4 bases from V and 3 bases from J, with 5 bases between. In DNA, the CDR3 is TGTGCCAGCAGCTCCCTTACAGATACGCAGTATTTT. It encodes CASSSLTDTQYF.

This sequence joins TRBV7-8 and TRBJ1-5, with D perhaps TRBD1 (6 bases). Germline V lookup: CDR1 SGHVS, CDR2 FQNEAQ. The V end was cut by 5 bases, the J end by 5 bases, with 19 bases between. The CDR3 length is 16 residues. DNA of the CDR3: TGTGCCAGCAGCCGAATACAGGGCCCTTACGATCAGCCCCAGCATTTT. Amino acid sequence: CASSRIQGPYDQPQHF.

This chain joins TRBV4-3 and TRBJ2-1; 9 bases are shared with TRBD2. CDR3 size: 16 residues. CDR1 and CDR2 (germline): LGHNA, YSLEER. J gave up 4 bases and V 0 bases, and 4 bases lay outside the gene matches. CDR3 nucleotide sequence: TGCGCCAGCAGCCAAGATCCCAGCGGGGGGTACAATGAGCAGTTCTTC. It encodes CASSQDPSGGYNEQFF.

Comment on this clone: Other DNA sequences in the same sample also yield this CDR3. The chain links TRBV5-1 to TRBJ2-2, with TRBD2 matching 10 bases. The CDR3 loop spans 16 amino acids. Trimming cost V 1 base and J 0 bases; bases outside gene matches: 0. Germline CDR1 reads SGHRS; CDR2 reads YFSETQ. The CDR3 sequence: CASSLTSGANTGELFF. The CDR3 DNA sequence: TGCGCCAGCAGCTTGACTAGCGGGGCGAACACCGGGGAGCTGTTTTTT.

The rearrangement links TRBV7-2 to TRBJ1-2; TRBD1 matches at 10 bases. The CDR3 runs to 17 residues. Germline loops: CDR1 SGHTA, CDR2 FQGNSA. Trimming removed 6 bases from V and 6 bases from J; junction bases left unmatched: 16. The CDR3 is CASRPGTGAYNTHGYTF. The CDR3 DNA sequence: TGTGCCAGCAGGCCCGGGACAGGGGCTTATAATACCCATGGCTACACCTTC.

The CDR3 sequence is CASSSWGEETQYF. For the CDR3, the DNA is TGTGCCAGTAGTAGTTGGGGGGAAGAGACCCAGTACTTC. The V and J genes are TRBV19 and TRBJ2-5, with TRBD2 as a possible D gene (6 bases). V shed 4 bases and J shed 3 bases, with 9 bases lying between them. CDR1 LNHDA and CDR2 SQIVND come from the germline V gene (reference sequence). This CDR3 spans 13 amino acids.